The 23 T cell receptor beta chains presented below share a single source sample, sequenced in a study of response to subunit inactivated influenza vaccine. One entry per CDR3 protein results from TCRdb running MiXCR on the RT-PCR reads. The sample yields hundreds of thousands of distinct CDR3 sequences, approximately 11% seen once. The sequences come from PBMCs from blood, collected 45 days after vaccination. The receptors stem from a man between 45 and 60 years old who received an inactivated influenza vaccine.

The rearrangement joins TRBV10-3 to TRBJ2-5; D tentatively reads TRBD1 or TRBD2 (6 bases each). Trimming took off 4 bases at V and 5 bases at J, with 23 bases between the two ends. Germline V gene sequence: CDR1 ENHRY, CDR2 SYGVKD. The CDR3 runs 17 residues. CDR3 coding DNA: TGTGCCATCAGTGCGGGGGCTGAGAGGCGTCGTCGGGAGACCCAGTACTTC. Protein sequence: CAISAGAERRRRETQYF.

This clonotype was detected ten times or more. The chain couples TRBV10-3 to TRBJ2-5; TRBD2 agrees at 7 bases. The germline CDR1 and CDR2 sequences are ENHRY and SYGVKD. CDR3 length equals 13 residues. J gave up 2 bases and V 10 bases, and 7 bases lay outside the gene matches. The DNA for the CDR3 is TGTGCCACCATAGCGGGCTCGCAAGAGACCCAGTACTTC. As protein: CATIAGSQETQYF.

This chain uses TRBV7-8 with TRBJ1-1; weak D call: TRBD1 (6 bases). Germline V lookup: CDR1 SGHVS, CDR2 FQNEAQ. This CDR3 has 16 residues. V lost 5 bases and J lost 0, with 16 bases in between. The CDR3 DNA follows: TGTGCCAGCAGCCCCTTACAAGCAGGGGTGAACACTGAAGCTTTCTTT. Its protein product is CASSPLQAGVNTEAFF. The full variable domain, rest sourced from reference TRBV7-8 and TRBJ1-1, is GAGVSQSPRYKVAKRGQDVALRCDPISGHVSLFWYQQALGQGPEFLTYFQNEAQLDKSGLPSDRFFAERPEGSVSTLKIQRTQQEDSAVYLCASSPLQAGVNTEAFFGQGTRLTVV.

V usage is TRBV10-3 and J usage is TRBJ1-5; D perhaps matches TRBD1 (6 bases). The length of the CDR3 is 16 residues. The V end was cut by 3 bases, the J end by 0 bases, with 12 bases between. Germline CDR1 and CDR2: ENHRY and SYGVKD. The CDR3 reads CAISELDRSSNQPQHF. In nucleotides, the CDR3 is TGTGCCATCAGTGAACTTGACAGGAGTAGCAATCAGCCCCAGCATTTT.

This clonotype has only a few counts. V usage is TRBV11-1 and J usage is TRBJ1-3; D is unresolved. The ends were cut back, 5 bases at V and 0 bases at J, with 20 bases in the middle. Per the germline V gene, CDR1 is SGHAT and CDR2 is FQDESV (reference sequence). The CDR3 is 18 residues long. The CDR3 loop reads CASSHEGGGGFSGNTIYF. In nucleotides, the CDR3 is TGTGCCAGCAGCCACGAGGGAGGCGGCGGCTTCTCTGGAAACACCATATATTTT. The full variable domain, its missing parts supplied by reference TRBV11-1 and TRBJ1-3, is EAEVAQSPRYKITEKSQAVAFWCDPISGHATLYWYRQILGQGPELLVQFQDESVVDDSQLPKDRFSAERLKGVDSTLKIQPAELGDSAMYLCASSHEGGGGFSGNTIYFGEGSWLTVV.

In this sample, this clonotype turned up many times. V and J are TRBV12-3 or TRBV12-4 and TRBJ2-1, with D unresolved. Deletions cut 2 bases from V and 8 bases from J, with 16 bases between. There are 15 residues in the CDR3. The CDR3 nucleotides read TGTGCCAGCAGTTTAAGTCCTAGGGTTTATGATGAGCAGTTCTTC. Its translation: CASSLSPRVYDEQFF.

There are a few counts of this clonotype. The CDR3 nucleotides read TGTGCCATCAGTCAGGACAGGGGTGACACTGAAGCTTTCTTT. It encodes CAISQDRGDTEAFF. The chain has TRBV10-3 and TRBJ1-1; 9 nucleotides agree with TRBD1. V trimming: 5 bases; J trimming: 3 bases; junction bases outside the gene matches: 4. Germline V lookup: CDR1 ENHRY, CDR2 SYGVKD. This CDR3 has 14 residues.

A few counts support this clonotype. The chain recombines TRBV7-2 with TRBJ2-2; D perhaps matches TRBD2 (5 bases). CDR3 length equals 13 residues. Germline loops: CDR1 SGHTA, CDR2 FQGNSA. V was clipped by 5 bases and J by 7 bases, with 11 bases between them. The CDR3 DNA follows: TGTGCCAGCAGCCAATCAAGCGGCGGGGAGCTGTTTTTT. Its translation: CASSQSSGGELFF.

The table lists this clonotype with a few counts. The V call is TRBV7-9, the J call TRBJ1-6; TRBD1 matches 8 bases. CDR3 length: 15 amino acids. Germline CDR1 SEHNR, CDR2 FQNEAQ (reference sequence). The V gene end was trimmed by 5 bases and the J gene end by 8 bases; junction bases not matched to a gene: 8. CDR3 loop: CASSGPGQADSPLHF. CDR3 nucleotide sequence: TGTGCCAGCAGCGGTCCGGGACAGGCCGATTCACCCCTCCACTTT.

In this sample, this clonotype turned up a few times. The V and J genes are TRBV30 and TRBJ1-1; a weak D match, TRBD1 (6 bases). Trimming took off 2 bases at V and 2 bases at J, with 15 bases between the two ends. The CDR3 length is 15 residues. Germline V gene data show CDR1 as GTSNPN and CDR2 as SVGIG (reference sequence). The CDR3 reads CAWSPGGRANTEAFF. Here the CDR3 DNA reads TGTGCCTGGAGTCCCGGGGGCAGGGCTAACACTGAAGCTTTCTTT. Supplemented by reference TRBV30 and TRBJ1-1, the full variable domain reads SQTIHQWPATLVQPVGSPLSLECTVEGTSNPNLYWYRQAAGRGLQLLFYSVGIGQISSEVPQNLSASRPQDRQFILSSKKLLLSDSGFYLCAWSPGGRANTEAFFGQGTRLTVV.

The genes are TRBV12-3 or TRBV12-4 and TRBJ1-3; the D is unclear. V was cut by 7 bases and J by 7 bases, with 8 bases left in between. CDR3 size: 11 residues. CDR3 nucleotide sequence: TGTGCCAGCACTTTGAGGAACACCATATATTTT. Translation: CASTLRNTIYF.

This clonotype showed up just a few times. DNA of the CDR3: TGTGCCATCTCCGAGCGGCGGGCTAACTATGGCTACACCTTC. It specifies CAISERRANYGYTF. V gene TRBV10-3 combines with J gene TRBJ1-2; no clear D gene. Trimming removed 8 bases at V and 0 bases at J, with 13 bases between. Germline assignment: CDR1 ENHRY and CDR2 SYGVKD. The CDR3 is 14 amino acids.

The J gene is TRBJ2-5, the V gene TRBV18, with no clear D. The CDR3 totals 13 residues. Germline V CDR1 and CDR2: KGHSH, LQKENI. V lost 0 bases to trimming and J lost 5 bases, with 7 bases between them. CDR3 coding DNA: TGTGCCAGCTCACCACCATCCTGGGAGACCCAGTACTTC. Translation: CASSPPSWETQYF.

This clonotype was detected a few times. This chain uses TRBV10-3 with TRBJ2-1, with 8 bases lining up with TRBD1. Trimming at V came to 10 bases and at J to 4 bases, leaving 6 bases not matched to a gene. The CDR3 runs to 13 residues. CDR1 and CDR2 (germline): ENHRY, SYGVKD. The CDR3 region has the DNA TGTGCCACTGACAGGGGAGATTACAATGAGCAGTTCTTC. This encodes CATDRGDYNEQFF.

This clonotype appeared a few times. This rearrangement joins TRBV7-2 to TRBJ2-7; the match to TRBD2 covers 10 bases. The CDR3 length is 14 residues. J lost 7 bases, V lost 2 bases, and 5 bases had no gene match. From germline, CDR1 is SGHTA and CDR2 FQGNSA. CDR3 amino acids: CASSLLAGAGEQYF. CDR3 nucleotides: TGTGCCAGCAGCTTACTAGCGGGAGCAGGAGAGCAGTACTTC. The full variable domain, rest sourced from reference TRBV7-2 and TRBJ2-7, is GAGVSQSPSNKVTEKGKDVELRCDPISGHTALYWYRQSLGQGLEFLIYFQGNSAPDKSGLPSDRFSAERTGGSVSTLTIQRTQQEDSAVYLCASSLLAGAGEQYFGPGTRLTVT.

The chain recombines TRBV6-1 with TRBJ2-5, with D possibly matching TRBD2 (5 bases). This CDR3 has 13 residues. Deletions cut 8 bases from V and 5 bases from J, with 15 bases between. In germline, CDR1 is MNHNS, CDR2 SASEGT. This CDR3 is CASFRSSGETQYF. The CDR3 nucleotides are TGTGCCAGCTTTAGGTCCTCGGGGGAGACCCAGTACTTC.

In this sample, this clonotype turned up many times. The chain links TRBV7-2 to TRBJ2-1, with 10 bases matching TRBD1. The CDR3 loop spans 16 amino acids. The ends lost 1 base at V and 4 bases at J; junction bases unmatched: 4. Germline loops: CDR1 SGHTA, CDR2 FQGNSA. The CDR3 sequence: CASSLDDRGRYNEQFF. The CDR3 DNA is TGTGCCAGCAGCTTAGATGACAGGGGGCGTTACAATGAGCAGTTCTTC. The full variable domain, completed using reference TRBV7-2 and TRBJ2-1, is GAGVSQSPSNKVTEKGKDVELRCDPISGHTALYWYRQSLGQGLEFLIYFQGNSAPDKSGLPSDRFSAERTGGSVSTLTIQRTQQEDSAVYLCASSLDDRGRYNEQFFGPGTRLTVL.

This clonotype was seen a few times. The chain links TRBV7-2 to TRBJ2-1; 9 nucleotides agree with TRBD2. The CDR3 covers 16 residues. Germline V gene sequence: CDR1 SGHTA, CDR2 FQGNSA. The junction had 7 bases not matched to a gene; V was cut back by 0 bases and J by 7 bases. The CDR3 here is CASSLASGGRANEQFF. The CDR3 DNA sequence: TGTGCCAGCAGCTTAGCATCGGGCGGGAGGGCTAATGAGCAGTTCTTC.

This chain connects TRBV6-1 to TRBJ2-3, with D tentatively TRBD1 (5 bases). This CDR3 comprises 14 residues. Germline values: CDR1 MNHNS, CDR2 SASEGT. V was cut by 5 bases and J by 4 bases, with 13 bases left in between. The CDR3 DNA follows: TGTGCCAGCAGTCCCAGGGTAGAGTCAGATACGCAGTATTTT. Protein product: CASSPRVESDTQYF.

The chain is built from TRBV11-1 and TRBJ2-7; D not resolved. V gave up 2 bases and J gave up 4 bases, with 12 bases separating them. CDR3 length equals 14 residues. Looked up from germline, CDR1 is SGHAT and CDR2 is FQDESV (reference sequence). CDR3 loop: CASSLSRKEYEQYF. Written as DNA, the CDR3 is TGTGCCAGCAGCTTATCCCGAAAAGAGTACGAGCAGTACTTC.

CDR3 in amino acids: CSAPTVAKNIQYF. DNA for the CDR3: TGCAGTGCTCCGACAGTCGCCAAAAACATTCAGTACTTC. This chain links TRBV20-1 with TRBJ2-4; perhaps TRBD1 as D (5 bases). Germline assignment: CDR1 DFQATT and CDR2 SNEGSKA (reference sequence). V dropped 5 bases and J dropped 1 base, with 9 bases sitting between them. This CDR3 is 13 amino acids long.

The J gene is TRBJ1-2, the V gene TRBV12-3 or TRBV12-4; D remains unclear. Between the trimmed V and J ends, which lost 6 bases and 6 bases, there was a span of 17 bases. The CDR3 is 14 residues long. The CDR3 spells CASSLPVERNGYTF. The CDR3 DNA follows: TGTGCCAGCAGCCTCCCGGTGGAACGTAATGGCTACACCTTC.

This clonotype was counted ten times or more. This chain connects TRBV11-1 to TRBJ2-3, with TRBD2 matching 12 bases. V was pared by 4 bases and J by 6 bases, with 14 bases of the junction left unmatched. The CDR3 has 18 residues. Germline assignment: CDR1 SGHAT and CDR2 FQDESV (reference sequence). The CDR3 region is CASSYPPRLAGVRDTQYF. DNA for the CDR3: TGTGCCAGCAGCTACCCACCCAGACTAGCGGGAGTGAGGGATACGCAGTATTTT.